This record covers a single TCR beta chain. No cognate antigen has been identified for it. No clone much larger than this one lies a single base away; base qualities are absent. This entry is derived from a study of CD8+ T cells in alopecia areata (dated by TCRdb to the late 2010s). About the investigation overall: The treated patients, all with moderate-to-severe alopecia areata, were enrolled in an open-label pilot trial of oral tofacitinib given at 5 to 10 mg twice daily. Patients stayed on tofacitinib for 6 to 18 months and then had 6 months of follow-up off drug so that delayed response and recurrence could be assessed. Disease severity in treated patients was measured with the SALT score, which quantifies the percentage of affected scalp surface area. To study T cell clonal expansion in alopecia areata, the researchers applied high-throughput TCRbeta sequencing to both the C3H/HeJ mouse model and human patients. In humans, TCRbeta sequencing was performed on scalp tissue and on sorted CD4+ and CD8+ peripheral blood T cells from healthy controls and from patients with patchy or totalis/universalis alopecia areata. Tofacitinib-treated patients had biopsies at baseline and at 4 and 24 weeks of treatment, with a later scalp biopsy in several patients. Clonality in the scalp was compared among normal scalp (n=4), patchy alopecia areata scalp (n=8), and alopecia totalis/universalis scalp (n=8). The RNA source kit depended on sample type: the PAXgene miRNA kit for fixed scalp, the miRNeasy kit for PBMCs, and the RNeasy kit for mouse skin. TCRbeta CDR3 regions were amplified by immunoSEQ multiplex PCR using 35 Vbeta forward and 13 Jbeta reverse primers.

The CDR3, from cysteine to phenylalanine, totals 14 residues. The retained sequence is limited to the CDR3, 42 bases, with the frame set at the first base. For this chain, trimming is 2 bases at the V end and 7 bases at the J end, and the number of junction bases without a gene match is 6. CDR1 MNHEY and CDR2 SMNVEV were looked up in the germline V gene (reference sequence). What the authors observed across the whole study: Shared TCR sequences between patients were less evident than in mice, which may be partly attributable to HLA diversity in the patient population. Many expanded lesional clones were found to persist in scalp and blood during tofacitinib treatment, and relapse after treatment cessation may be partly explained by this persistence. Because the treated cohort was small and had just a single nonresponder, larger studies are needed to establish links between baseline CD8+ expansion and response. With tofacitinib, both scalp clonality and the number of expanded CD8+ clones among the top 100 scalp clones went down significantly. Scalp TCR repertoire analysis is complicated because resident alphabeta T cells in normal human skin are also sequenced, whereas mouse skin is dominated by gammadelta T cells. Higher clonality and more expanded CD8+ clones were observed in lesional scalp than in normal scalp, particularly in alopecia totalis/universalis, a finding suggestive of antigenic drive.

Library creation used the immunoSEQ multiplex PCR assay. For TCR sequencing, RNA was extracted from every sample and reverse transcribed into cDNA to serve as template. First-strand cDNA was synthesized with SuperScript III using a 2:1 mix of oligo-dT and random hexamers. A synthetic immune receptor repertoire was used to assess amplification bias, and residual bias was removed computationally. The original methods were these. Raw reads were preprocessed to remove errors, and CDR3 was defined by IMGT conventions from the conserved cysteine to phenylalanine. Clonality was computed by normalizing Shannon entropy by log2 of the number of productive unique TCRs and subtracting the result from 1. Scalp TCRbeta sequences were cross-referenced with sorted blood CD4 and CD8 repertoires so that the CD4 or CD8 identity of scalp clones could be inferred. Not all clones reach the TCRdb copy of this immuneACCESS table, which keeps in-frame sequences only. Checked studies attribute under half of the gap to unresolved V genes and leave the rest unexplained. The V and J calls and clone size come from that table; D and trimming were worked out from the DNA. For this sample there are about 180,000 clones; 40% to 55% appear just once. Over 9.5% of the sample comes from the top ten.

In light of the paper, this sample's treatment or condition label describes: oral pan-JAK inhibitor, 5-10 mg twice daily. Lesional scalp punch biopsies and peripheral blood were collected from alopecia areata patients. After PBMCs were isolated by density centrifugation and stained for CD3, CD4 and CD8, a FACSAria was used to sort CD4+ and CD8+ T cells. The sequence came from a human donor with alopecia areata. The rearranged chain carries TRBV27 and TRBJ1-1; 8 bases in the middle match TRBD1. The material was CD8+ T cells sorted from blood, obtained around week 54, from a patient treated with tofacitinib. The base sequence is TGTGCCAGCAGTTTAGCGACAGGGGCTTTTGAAGCTTTCTTT. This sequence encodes CASSLATGAFEAFF.